A single sample is the source of the 3 T cell receptor beta chains below, sequenced in a study of graft-versus-host responses after intestinal transplantation. Antigen specificity for these receptors is unknown. The repertoire was sequenced with immunoSEQ multiplex PCR; TCRdb's copy has only in-frame clones and lacks some. The sample has about 71,000 clones; roughly 94% are singletons. The sample consisted of unstimulated CD8+ T cells sorted from spleen or lymph node cells, taken before intestinal transplant. The receptors shown here come from a human donor who received an intestinal transplant.

This sequence joins TRBV5-4 and TRBJ1-3; D is perhaps TRBD1 (5 bases). From germline, CDR1 is SGHNT and CDR2 YYREEE (reference sequence). CDR3 length equals 11 residues. Trimming took 4 bases from V and 8 from J, leaving 7 bases between them. CDR3 protein: CASSKGHTIYF. Here the CDR3 DNA reads TGTGCCAGCAGCAAGGGGCACACCATATATTTT.

The gene calls are TRBV7-8 and TRBJ2-7, with no clear D. This CDR3 is built from 14 residues. V lost 5 bases and J lost 2, with 13 bases in between. CDR1 is SGHVS, CDR2 FQNEAQ, per germline. The CDR3 reads CASSPKPVTYEQYF. CDR3 bases: TGTGCCAGCAGCCCCAAACCTGTTACCTACGAGCAGTACTTC.

V usage is TRBV4-1 and J usage is TRBJ2-2; tentative D call: TRBD1 (6 bases). V was clipped by 8 bases and J by 1 base, with 17 bases between them. In germline, CDR1 is MGHRA, CDR2 YSYEKL. The CDR3 covers 16 residues. This CDR3 reads CASYLRLGGNTGELFF. DNA for the CDR3: TGCGCCAGCTACCTCCGTTTAGGGGGGAACACCGGGGAGCTGTTTTTT.